This T cell receptor beta chain was captured in a study of T-cell memory formation after mild COVID-19. Study results and caveats: Those CD4+ clones that contracted were mainly in CM and EM (CD8+ ones in EMRA). Later expanders leaned CD4+, whereas day 15 to 85 contracting clones were balanced CD4/CD8.

There are 14 residues in the CDR3. Germline V CDR1 and CDR2: MNHEY, SVGAGI. V shed 2 bases and J shed 4 bases, with 9 bases lying between them. TCR alpha and TCR beta cDNA libraries carrying sample barcodes and UMIs came from 5'RACE with constant-segment primers. TCRdb analysed the 5' RACE reads with MiXCR anew, one entry per CDR3 protein. This repertoire shows about 250,000 distinct CDR3 sequences, approximately 19% found once; its top ten account for around 23%. This clonotype was observed once. No antigen is known for it. Specimen: PBMCs or a T cell subset sorted from them (not recorded which). This clonotype was sampled from a man younger than 30 who had mild COVID-19 (a few samples of this study predate the infection). Cell type and time point are not known. The V gene is TRBV6-5, the J gene TRBJ1-3, with D maybe TRBD1 (5 bases). The CDR3 coding sequence is TGTGCCAGCAGTTACGGGGCGGGGGGAAACACCATATATTTT. This translates into CASSYGAGGNTIYF.